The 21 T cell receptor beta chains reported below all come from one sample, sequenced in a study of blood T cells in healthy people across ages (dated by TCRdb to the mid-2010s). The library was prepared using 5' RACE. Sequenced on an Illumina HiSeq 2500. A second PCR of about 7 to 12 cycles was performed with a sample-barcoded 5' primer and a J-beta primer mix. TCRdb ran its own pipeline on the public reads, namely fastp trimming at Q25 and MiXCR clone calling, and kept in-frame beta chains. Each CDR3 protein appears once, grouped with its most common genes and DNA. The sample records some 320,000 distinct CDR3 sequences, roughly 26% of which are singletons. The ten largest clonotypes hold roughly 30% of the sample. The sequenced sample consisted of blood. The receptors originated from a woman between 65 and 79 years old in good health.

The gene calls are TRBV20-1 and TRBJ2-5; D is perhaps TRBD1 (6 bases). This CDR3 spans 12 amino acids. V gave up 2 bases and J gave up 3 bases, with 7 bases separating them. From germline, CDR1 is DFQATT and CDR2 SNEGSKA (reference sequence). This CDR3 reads CSARRTEETQYF. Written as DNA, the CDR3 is TGCAGTGCTAGACGGACAGAAGAGACCCAGTACTTC.

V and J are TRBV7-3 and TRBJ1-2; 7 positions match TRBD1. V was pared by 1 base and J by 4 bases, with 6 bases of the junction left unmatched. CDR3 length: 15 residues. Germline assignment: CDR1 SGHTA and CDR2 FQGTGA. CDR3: CASSLNPGGFYGYTF. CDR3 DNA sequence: TGTGCCAGCAGCTTAAACCCAGGGGGGTTCTATGGCTACACCTTC.

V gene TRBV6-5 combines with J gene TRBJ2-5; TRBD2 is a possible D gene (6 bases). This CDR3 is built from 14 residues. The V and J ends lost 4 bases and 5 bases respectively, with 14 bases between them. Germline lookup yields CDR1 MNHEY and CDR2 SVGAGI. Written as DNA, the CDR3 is TGTGCCAGCAGTTCCGGGGGTAGCTCGGAGACCCAGTACTTC. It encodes CASSSGGSSETQYF.

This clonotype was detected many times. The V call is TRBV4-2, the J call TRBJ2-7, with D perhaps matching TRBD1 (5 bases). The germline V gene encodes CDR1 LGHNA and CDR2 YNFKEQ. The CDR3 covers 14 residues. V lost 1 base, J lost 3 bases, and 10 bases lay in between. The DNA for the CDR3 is TGTGCCAGCAGCCAAGGGACAAGGGTCTACGAGCAGTACTTC. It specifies CASSQGTRVYEQYF.

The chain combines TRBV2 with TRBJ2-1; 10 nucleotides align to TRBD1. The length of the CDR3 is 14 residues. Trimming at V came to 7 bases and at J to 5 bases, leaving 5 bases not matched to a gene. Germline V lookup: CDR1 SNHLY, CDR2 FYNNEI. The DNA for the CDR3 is TGTGCCAGCACGGGACAGGGGAGCCACAATGAGCAGTTCTTC. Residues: CASTGQGSHNEQFF.

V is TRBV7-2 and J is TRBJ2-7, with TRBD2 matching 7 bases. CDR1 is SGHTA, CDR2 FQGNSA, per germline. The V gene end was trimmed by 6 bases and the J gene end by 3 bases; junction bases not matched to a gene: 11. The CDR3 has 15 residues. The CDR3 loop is CASSRGVAGNYEQYF. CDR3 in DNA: TGTGCCAGCAGTCGAGGGGTAGCGGGCAACTACGAGCAGTACTTC. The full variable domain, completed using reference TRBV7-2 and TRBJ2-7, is GAGVSQSPSNKVTEKGKDVELRCDPISGHTALYWYRQSLGQGLEFLIYFQGNSAPDKSGLPSDRFSAERTGGSVSTLTIQRTQQEDSAVYLCASSRGVAGNYEQYFGPGTRLTVT.

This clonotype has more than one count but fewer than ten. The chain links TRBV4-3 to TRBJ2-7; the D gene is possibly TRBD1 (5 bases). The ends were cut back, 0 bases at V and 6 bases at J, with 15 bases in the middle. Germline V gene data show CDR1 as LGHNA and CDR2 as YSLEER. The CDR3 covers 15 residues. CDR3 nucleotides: TGCGCCAGCAGCCAAGAGATGGGGCGCTCGTTCGAGCAGTACTTC. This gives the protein CASSQEMGRSFEQYF.

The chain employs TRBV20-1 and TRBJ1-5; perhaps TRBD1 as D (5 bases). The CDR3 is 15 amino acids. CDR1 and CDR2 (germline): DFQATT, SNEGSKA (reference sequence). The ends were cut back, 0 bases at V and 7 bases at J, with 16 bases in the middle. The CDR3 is CSARDVSGGTQPQHF. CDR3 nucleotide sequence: TGCAGTGCTAGAGATGTGTCCGGGGGGACCCAGCCCCAGCATTTT.

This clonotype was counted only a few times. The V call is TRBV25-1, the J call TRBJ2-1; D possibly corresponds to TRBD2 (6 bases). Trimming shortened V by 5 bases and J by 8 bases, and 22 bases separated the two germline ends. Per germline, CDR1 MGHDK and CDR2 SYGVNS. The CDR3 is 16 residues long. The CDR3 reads CASSHLYQGGPDEQFF. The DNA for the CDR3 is TGTGCCAGCAGTCATTTGTACCAGGGAGGTCCGGATGAGCAGTTCTTC.

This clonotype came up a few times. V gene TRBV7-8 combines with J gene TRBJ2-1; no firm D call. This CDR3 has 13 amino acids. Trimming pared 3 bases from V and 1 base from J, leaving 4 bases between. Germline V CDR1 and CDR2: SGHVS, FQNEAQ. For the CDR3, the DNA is TGTGCCAGCAGCTTCCGATCCTACAATGAGCAGTTCTTC. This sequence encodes CASSFRSYNEQFF.

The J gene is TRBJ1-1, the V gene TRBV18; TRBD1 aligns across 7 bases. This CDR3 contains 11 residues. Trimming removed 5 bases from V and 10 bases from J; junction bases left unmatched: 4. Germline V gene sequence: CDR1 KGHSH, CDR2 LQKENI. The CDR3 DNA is TGTGCCAGCTCAACCGACAGGGTAGCTTTCTTT. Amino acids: CASSTDRVAFF.

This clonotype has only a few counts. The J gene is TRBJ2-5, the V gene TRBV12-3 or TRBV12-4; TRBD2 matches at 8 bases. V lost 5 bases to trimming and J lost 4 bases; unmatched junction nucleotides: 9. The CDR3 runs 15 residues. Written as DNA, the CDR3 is TGTGCCAGCAGTCTAGGGACTAGTTCGCGAGAGACCCAGTACTTC. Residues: CASSLGTSSRETQYF.

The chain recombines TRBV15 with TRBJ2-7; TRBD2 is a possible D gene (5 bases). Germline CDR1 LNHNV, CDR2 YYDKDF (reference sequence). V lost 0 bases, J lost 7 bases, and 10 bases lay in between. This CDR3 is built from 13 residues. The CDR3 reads CATSREGAGEQYF. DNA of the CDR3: TGTGCCACCAGCAGAGAGGGAGCTGGAGAGCAGTACTTC. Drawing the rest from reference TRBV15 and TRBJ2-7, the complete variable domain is DAMVIQNPRYQVTQFGKPVTLSCSQTLNHNVMYWYQQKSSQAPKLLFHYYDKDFNNEADTPDNFQSRRPNTSFCFLDIRSPGLGDTAMYLCATSREGAGEQYFGPGTRLTVT.

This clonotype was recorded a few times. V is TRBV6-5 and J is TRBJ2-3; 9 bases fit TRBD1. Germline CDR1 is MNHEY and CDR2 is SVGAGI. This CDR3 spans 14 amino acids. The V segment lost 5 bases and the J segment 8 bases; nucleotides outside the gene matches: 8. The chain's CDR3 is CASSPVPGQGTQYF. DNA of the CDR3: TGTGCCAGCAGTCCGGTCCCGGGACAGGGTACGCAGTATTTT.

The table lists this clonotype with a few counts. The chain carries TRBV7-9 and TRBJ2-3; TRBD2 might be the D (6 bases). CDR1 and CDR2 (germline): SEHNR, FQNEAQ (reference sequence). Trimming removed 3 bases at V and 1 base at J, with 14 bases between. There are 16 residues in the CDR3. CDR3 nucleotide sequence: TGTGCCAGCAGCTTTAGCCCGGGACTTCGCACAGATACGCAGTATTTT. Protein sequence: CASSFSPGLRTDTQYF.

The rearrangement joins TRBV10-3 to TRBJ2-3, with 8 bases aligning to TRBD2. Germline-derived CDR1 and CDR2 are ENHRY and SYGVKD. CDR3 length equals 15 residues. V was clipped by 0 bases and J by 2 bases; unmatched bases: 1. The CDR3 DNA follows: TGTGCCATCAGTGAGTCTAGCGGGACCACAGATACGCAGTATTTT. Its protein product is CAISESSGTTDTQYF.

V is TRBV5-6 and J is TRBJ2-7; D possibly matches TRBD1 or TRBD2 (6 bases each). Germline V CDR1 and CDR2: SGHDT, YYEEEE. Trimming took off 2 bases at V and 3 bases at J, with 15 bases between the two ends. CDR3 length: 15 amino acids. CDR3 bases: TGTGCCAGCAGCTTTTGGGGGGCGATAAGCTACGAGCAGTACTTC. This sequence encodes CASSFWGAISYEQYF.

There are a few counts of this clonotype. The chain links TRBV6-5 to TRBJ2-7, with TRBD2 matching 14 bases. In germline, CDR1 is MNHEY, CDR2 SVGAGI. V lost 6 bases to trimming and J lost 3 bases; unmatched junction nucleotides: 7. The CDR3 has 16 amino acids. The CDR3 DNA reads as TGTGCCAGCAGCGCCGGGACTAGCGGGAGTTACTACGAGCAGTACTTC. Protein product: CASSAGTSGSYYEQYF.

The CDR3, as DNA: TGTGCCAGCAGGGGTCAAACCGAGCAGTACTTC. This gives the protein CASRGQTEQYF. The chain combines TRBV6-5 with TRBJ2-7, with unresolved D. Germline CDR1 MNHEY, CDR2 SVGAGI. Trimming took off 6 bases at V and 6 bases at J, with 9 bases between the two ends. The length of the CDR3 is 11 residues.

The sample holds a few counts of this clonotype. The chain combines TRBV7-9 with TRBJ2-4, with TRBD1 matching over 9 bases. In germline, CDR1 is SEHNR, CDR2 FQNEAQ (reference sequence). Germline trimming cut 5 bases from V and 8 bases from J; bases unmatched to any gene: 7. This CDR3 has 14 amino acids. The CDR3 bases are TGTGCCAGCAGCCCTGGGACAGGGAGGGACATTCAGTACTTC. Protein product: CASSPGTGRDIQYF.

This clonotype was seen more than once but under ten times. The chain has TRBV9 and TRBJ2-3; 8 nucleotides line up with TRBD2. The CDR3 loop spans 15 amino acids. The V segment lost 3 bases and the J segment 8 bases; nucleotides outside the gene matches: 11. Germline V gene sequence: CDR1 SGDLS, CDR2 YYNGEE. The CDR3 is CASSAPGTSSATQYF. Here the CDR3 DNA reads TGTGCCAGCAGCGCCCCCGGGACTAGTTCAGCTACGCAGTATTTT.